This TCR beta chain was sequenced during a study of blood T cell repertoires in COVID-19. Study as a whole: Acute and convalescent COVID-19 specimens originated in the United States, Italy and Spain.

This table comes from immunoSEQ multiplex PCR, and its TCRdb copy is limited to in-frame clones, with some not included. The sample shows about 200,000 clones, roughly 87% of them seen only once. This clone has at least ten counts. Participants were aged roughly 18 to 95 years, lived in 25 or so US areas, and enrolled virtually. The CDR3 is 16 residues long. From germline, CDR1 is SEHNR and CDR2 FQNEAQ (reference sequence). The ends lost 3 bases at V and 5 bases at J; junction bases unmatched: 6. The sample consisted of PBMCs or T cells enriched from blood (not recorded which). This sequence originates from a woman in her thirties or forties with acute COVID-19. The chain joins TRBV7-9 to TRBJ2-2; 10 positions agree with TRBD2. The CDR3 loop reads CASSFSSGSSTGELFF. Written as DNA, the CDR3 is TGTGCCAGCAGCTTTTCTAGCGGGAGTTCTACCGGGGAGCTGTTTTTT.